The source of this TCR beta chain is a study of identifying expanded T cells in peripheral blood (dated 2019 in TCRdb). Looking at the study overall: Technical replicates were generated by sequencing separate aliquots of the same genomic DNA pool, with four replicates compared pairwise.

To note about this clone: Its antigen target is currently unknown. Base qualities are not provided; no much larger clone lies one nucleotide away.

The immunoSEQ Assay, which relies on bias-controlled multiplex PCR amplification of genomic DNA, was used to profile TCRbeta CDR3 regions. The authors' analysis ran thus. The absolute abundance of each unique TCRbeta CDR3 region was quantified after sequences were collapsed and filtered. Differential abundance was tested with a binomial (Fisher-equivalent) model and with a beta-binomial model adding time-dependent variance fitted from healthy donors. Clones with fewer than 5 combined templates were removed, and a clone was called differentially abundant if the clone's Benjamini-Hochberg FDR was below 0.01. In the beta-binomial model, variance was expressed as a function of the total template count across the two samples, in the form v = (b*log(k)+a)^2. TCRdb provides this immuneACCESS table in a form limited to in-frame rearrangements. Some clones are lacking; in checked studies, under half of them reflect an unresolved V gene, and why the rest are absent is not known. The D gene and trimming were derived from the DNA, and the V and J assignments and clone size from that table. The sample profile shows around 100,000 clones; 87% of them were found once. 17% of the sample is taken by the ten largest.

Study-wide conclusions, independent of this receptor: The beta-binomial model significantly reduced the number of clones called differentially abundant and the false-positive rate across all healthy-donor time intervals. The authors expected that biological variance in healthy repertoires might rise further over much longer intervals, such as months to years. The binomial model flagged approximately 1.2 differentially abundant clones between technical replicates but around 16 over about 2 weeks and roughly 20 over around four weeks. Variance in clone template counts between approximately 2-week samples significantly increased with total template count across all healthy donors.

During the collection period, no immune events, such as infections, were documented for the healthy donors. Healthy-donor blood repertoires served as a training cohort to calibrate time-dependent variance in a beta-binomial model of T-cell clone differential abundance. The training cohort was composed of roughly ten healthy donors, 3 female and 7 male. The donors were between roughly 29 and 65 years old, with an average age of approximately 47 years. Whole blood, obtained from a commercial supplier, was collected from each healthy donor at three time points spaced roughly 2 weeks apart. For immunosequencing, genomic DNA was extracted from unsorted whole blood. The germline V gene specifies SGHRS as CDR1 and YFSETQ as CDR2. Including cysteine and phenylalanine, the CDR3 has 19 amino acids. The kept DNA is CDR3 alone, 57 bases in frame from the first base. The germline V and J ends show losses of 0 bases and 4 bases respectively, and no gene match explains 9 bases of the junction.

This clonotype was obtained from a person between 18 and 75 years old in good health. Sequencing was performed on blood. This chain is built from TRBV5-1 and TRBJ2-2; the junction holds 13 bases that match TRBD2. The CDR3 reads as follows: CASSLGTSGGPFITGELFF. The nucleotide sequence is given as TGCGCCAGCAGCTTGGGGACTAGCGGGGGACCCTTTATCACCGGGGAGCTGTTTTTT.